Shown below are 16 T cell receptor beta chains from a single sample sequenced in a study of TIL therapy for anti-PD-1-resistant metastatic lung cancer. This was the immunoSEQ v3 assay. Assay used: immunoSEQ multiplex PCR; TCRdb lists only in-frame clones, some missing. The sample has more than 90,000 clones, under 70% seen once; the top ten hold approximately 11%. Time point indicated: pre-treatment sample, taken before nivolumab and TIL therapy. Pleural nodules or supraclavicular lymph nodes made up most of the excised metastases sampled. Sequencing was performed on tumor tissue, taken at baseline. These receptors all come from a person aged 25 to 79 with non-small cell lung cancer.

The chain links TRBV19 to TRBJ2-1; 7 nucleotides agree with TRBD1. J gave up 7 bases and V 3 bases, and 9 bases lay outside the gene matches. CDR3 length: 15 residues. CDR1 is LNHDA, CDR2 SQIVND, per germline (reference sequence). The CDR3 spells CASSIDRVGVNEQFF. CDR3 coding DNA: TGTGCCAGTAGTATTGACAGGGTTGGGGTAAATGAGCAGTTCTTC.

This clone was observed a handful of times. The V call is TRBV12-3 or TRBV12-4, the J call TRBJ2-1; D not resolved. The CDR3 is made up of 13 amino acids. Between the trimmed V and J ends, which lost 6 bases and 5 bases, there was a span of 11 bases. The CDR3 coding sequence is TGTGCCAGCAGAAGAGCGTTGGACAATGAGCAGTTCTTC. Translated: CASRRALDNEQFF.

This clone has a handful of counts. DNA for the CDR3: TGTGCTAGTGGTTTGGGGCAGGGTTGGGCTTTCTTT. It yields the protein CASGLGQGWAFF. This rearrangement joins TRBV12-5 to TRBJ1-1; maybe TRBD1 (5 bases). V lost 1 base, J lost 11 bases, and 11 bases lay in between. The CDR3 has 12 residues. Germline loops: CDR1 LGHNT, CDR2 FRNRAP.

The rearrangement uses TRBV30 and TRBJ1-1; D gene ambiguous. The V gene's germline CDR1 is GTSNPN and CDR2 SVGIG (reference sequence). V lost 1 base and J lost 0, with 12 bases in between. The CDR3 consists of 15 residues. The CDR3 nucleotides are TGTGCCTGGAGTGAACCCGCAGCCTTGAACACTGAAGCTTTCTTT. This codes for CAWSEPAALNTEAFF.

The chain employs TRBV7-2 and TRBJ1-2; tentative D call: TRBD1 (5 bases). The CDR3 contains 14 residues. Deletions cut 6 bases from V and 4 bases from J, with 15 bases between. Per germline, CDR1 SGHTA and CDR2 FQGNSA. CDR3 sequence reads: CASSPGTNSYGYTF. CDR3 bases: TGTGCCAGCAGTCCCGGGACCAATTCCTATGGCTACACCTTC. Full variable domain (remainder filled in from reference TRBV7-2 and TRBJ1-2): GAGVSQSPSNKVTEKGKDVELRCDPISGHTALYWYRQSLGQGLEFLIYFQGNSAPDKSGLPSDRFSAERTGGSVSTLTIQRTQQEDSAVYLCASSPGTNSYGYTFGSGTRLTVV.

The chain has TRBV27 and TRBJ1-1; D uncertain. The CDR3 has 13 residues. V lost 8 bases, J lost 0 bases, and 10 bases lay in between. In germline, CDR1 is MNHEY, CDR2 SMNVEV (reference sequence). This chain's CDR3 is CASSPGMNTEAFF. CDR3 DNA sequence: TGTGCCAGCTCGCCCGGGATGAACACTGAAGCTTTCTTT.

The chain couples TRBV12-5 to TRBJ2-1; 7 bases are shared with TRBD1. The CDR3 contains 20 residues. CDR1 is LGHNT, CDR2 FRNRAP, per germline. Trimming removed 3 bases from V and 7 bases from J; junction bases left unmatched: 24. This chain's CDR3 is CASGFPDRRAPGKKGNEQFF. CDR3 sequence (DNA): TGTGCTAGTGGTTTTCCGGACAGGAGAGCCCCCGGGAAAAAAGGAAATGAGCAGTTCTTC.

This clone was counted between two and nine times. The chain carries TRBV14 and TRBJ1-4; D is ambiguous. Germline loops: CDR1 SGHDN, CDR2 FVKESK. CDR3 length: 12 residues. V was cut by 4 bases and J by 8 bases, with 8 bases left in between. CDR3 loop: CASSLRQEKLFF. The CDR3 DNA sequence: TGTGCCAGCAGCCTTAGACAAGAAAAACTGTTTTTT. The entire variable domain, with the rest obtained from reference TRBV14 and TRBJ1-4, is as follows: EAGVTQFPSHSVIEKGQTVTLRCDPISGHDNLYWYRRVMGKEIKFLLHFVKESKQDESGMPNNRFLAERTGGTYSTLKVQPAELEDSGVYFCASSLRQEKLFFGSGTQLSVL.

The V and J genes are TRBV21-1 and TRBJ2-7; the table assigns TRBD1, which was not confirmed against the DNA. TRBV21-1 is flagged as a pseudogene. The CDR3 totals 14 residues. CDR3 in DNA: TGTGCCAGCAGACGGACAGGGTCGTCGGCCGAGCAGTACTTC. This translates into CASRRTGSSAEQYF.

The gene calls are TRBV3-1 (or the pseudogene TRBV3-2) and TRBJ2-7, with D possibly being TRBD1 (6 bases). The ends were cut back, 6 bases at V and 4 bases at J, with 10 bases in the middle. CDR3 length: 12 amino acids. Germline loops: CDR1 LGHDT, CDR2 YNNKEL (reference sequence). This CDR3 reads CASSFGQYEQYF. For the CDR3, the DNA is TGTGCCAGCAGTTTCGGACAGTACGAGCAGTACTTC.

The chain is built from TRBV3-1 (or the pseudogene TRBV3-2) and TRBJ1-2, with D perhaps TRBD1 (5 bases). With 1 base removed from V and 0 bases from J, the gap between germline ends came to 6 bases. The CDR3 length is 14 residues. Germline V gene data show CDR1 as LGHDT and CDR2 as YNNKEL (reference sequence). CDR3 protein: CASSQAGPNYGYTF. The CDR3 DNA sequence: TGTGCCAGCAGCCAAGCAGGGCCTAACTATGGCTACACCTTC.

V gene TRBV7-9 combines with J gene TRBJ1-1; D remains unclear. Germline assignment: CDR1 SEHNR and CDR2 FQNEAQ (reference sequence). V lost 5 bases, J lost 11 bases, and 15 bases lay in between. The CDR3 has 12 residues. Here the CDR3 reads CASSLTLTGAFF. CDR3 nucleotides: TGTGCCAGCAGCCTAACCCTTACCGGGGCTTTCTTT. Supplemented by reference TRBV7-9 and TRBJ1-1, the full variable domain reads DTGVSQNPRHKITKRGQNVTFRCDPISEHNRLYWYRQTLGQGPEFLTYFQNEAQLEKSRLLSDRFSAERPKGSFSTLEIQRTEQGDSAMYLCASSLTLTGAFFGQGTRLTVV.

This clone is deemed medium-sized. This sequence joins TRBV5-4 and TRBJ2-7; 10 nucleotides agree with TRBD1. Looked up from germline, CDR1 is SGHNT and CDR2 is YYREEE (reference sequence). This CDR3 is built from 15 residues. V was pared by 0 bases and J by 7 bases, with 7 bases of the junction left unmatched. The CDR3 DNA sequence: TGTGCCAGCAGCTTGGGACAGGGGGCGGCTAGGGAGCAGTACTTC. Its protein product is CASSLGQGAAREQYF.

This chain's CDR3 is CAWTGQGNTEAFF. The CDR3 DNA sequence: TGTGCCTGGACTGGACAGGGGAACACTGAAGCTTTCTTT. The gene calls are TRBV30 and TRBJ1-1; 8 bases are a match to TRBD1. V shed 4 bases, J shed 1 base, and the junction held 2 bases outside the gene matches. The CDR3 totals 13 residues. Germline CDR1 reads GTSNPN; CDR2 reads SVGIG (reference sequence).

This clone was picked up a small number of times. The chain couples TRBV4-2 to TRBJ1-4; a possible D gene is TRBD1 (6 bases). Looked up from germline, CDR1 is LGHNA and CDR2 is YNFKEQ. The V end lost 4 bases, the J end lost 0 bases, and 12 bases lay between the germline ends. The CDR3 length is 16 residues. The CDR3 bases are TGTGCCAGCAGCCCGGACAGCGGCGCAACTAATGAAAAACTGTTTTTT. It codes for CASSPDSGATNEKLFF.

The gene calls are TRBV9 and TRBJ2-2; D is possibly TRBD1 (5 bases). CDR1 and CDR2 (germline): SGDLS, YYNGEE. Trimming cost V 7 bases and J 4 bases, with 8 bases left between them. This CDR3 spans 12 amino acids. Written as DNA, the CDR3 is TGTGCCAGCGGGGCCACCACCGGGGAGCTGTTTTTT. Protein product: CASGATTGELFF. Full variable domain (remainder filled in from reference TRBV9 and TRBJ2-2): DSGVTQTPKHLITATGQRVTLRCSPRSGDLSVYWYQQSLDQGLQFLIQYYNGEERAKGNILERFSAQQFPDLHSELNLSSLELGDSALYFCASGATTGELFFGEGSRLTVL.